These T cell receptor beta chains were read from a single sample in a study of memory CD4+ T cells and cytomegalovirus serostatus. Profiling relied on immunoSEQ multiplex PCR, and the TCRdb table lists in-frame clones only, not all of them. The sample shows around 63,000 clones, 80% of them seen only once. The sequenced sample consisted of memory CD4+ T cells from blood. These receptors were collected from an adult in good health and CMV-seronegative. Some clones in this sample may be carry-over from other donors' samples. Both conserved end residues are part of each CDR3. A D gene is named only where the DNA matches it firmly. Some rows mark clone size as missing; the rest say once, few, many or name a class of expanded clone.

D	size	V	J	DNA	CDR3
TRBD1	NA	TRBV9	TRBJ2-7	TGTGCCAGCAGCGCGGGACAGGGGACCCACGAGCAGTACTTC	CASSAGQGTHEQYF
NA	NA	TRBV4-3	TRBJ1-4	TGCGCCAGCAGCCAAGTGGGATTGGAAAAACTGTTTTTT	CASSQVGLEKLFF
TRBD2	NA	TRBV5-5	TRBJ2-1	TGTGCCAGCAGCTTGCAACTAGCGGGAGGGAGGTCCTACAATGAGCAGTTCTTC	CASSLQLAGGRSYNEQFF
NA	NA	TRBV7-9	TRBJ2-5	TGTGCCAGCAGCTGGCGGGTTGCGGGAGAGACCCAGTACTTC	CASSWRVAGETQYF
TRBD1	NA	TRBV7-8	TRBJ2-1	TGTGCCAGCAGCTTAGCCCCCGGGACAGCCCCCTACAATGAGCAGTTCTTC	CASSLAPGTAPYNEQFF
NA	NA	TRBV6-1	TRBJ1-2	TGTGCCAGCAGTGAAGCAAACAGGTACTATGGCTACACCTTC	CASSEANRYYGYTF
TRBD1	NA	TRBV18	TRBJ1-2	TGTGCCAGCTCAGCGACAGGGGTCTTAAGTGGCTACACCTTC	CASSATGVLSGYTF
TRBD1	NA	TRBV28	TRBJ1-5	TGTGCCAGCAGTTCTGACAGGGGCGCGAGGGGCCAGCCCCAGCATTTT	CASSSDRGARGQPQHF
NA	NA	TRBV7-2	TRBJ1-2	TGTGCCAGCAGCTTAAGCAGGGAGGATGGCTACACCTTC	CASSLSREDGYTF
TRBD2	NA	TRBV4-1	TRBJ2-1	TGCGCCAGCAGCCGATCGCTCCTAGCGGGATCATTGGGAATGCTGGGGTACGAGCAGTTCTTC	CASSRSLLAGSLGMLGYEQFF
NA	NA	TRBV5-4	TRBJ2-5	TGTGCCAGCAGCTCGCAGACTGGGGAAGAGACCCAGTACTTC	CASSSQTGEETQYF
NA	NA	TRBV30	TRBJ1-5	TGTGCCTGGAGTTATTCATATAGCAATCAGCCCCAGCATTTT	CAWSYSYSNQPQHF
TRBD1	NA	TRBV5-1	TRBJ1-1	TGCGCCACTTCTCTGGACAGGGGCACTGAAGCTTTCTTT	CATSLDRGTEAFF
NA	NA	TRBV4-2	TRBJ2-5	TGTGCCAGCAGCCAAGATCGGAGGGGACCGCAAGAGACCCAGTACTTC	CASSQDRRGPQETQYF
NA	NA	TRBV9	TRBJ2-7	TGTGCCAGCAGCGTAGCCGCAGGCCGGAACTTCTACGAGCAGTACTTC	CASSVAAGRNFYEQYF
NA	once	TRBV4-3	TRBJ1-2	TGCGCCAGCAGCCAAGAGTGGCAGGGGTATGGCTACACCTTC	CASSQEWQGYGYTF
TRBD1	NA	TRBV5-6	TRBJ2-5	TGTGCCAGCAGCTTGGGGGACAGGGGATGGGAGACCCAGTACTTC	CASSLGDRGWETQYF